This T cell receptor (beta chain) was obtained from a study of T cells in Graves' hyperthyroidism and ophthalmopathy. Germline CDR1 SGDLS, CDR2 YYNGEE. This CDR3 comprises 15 residues. V dropped 3 bases and J dropped 1; count of bases not matched to a gene: 6. This clonotype turned up a few times. Amplification of TCR beta CDR3 regions used RNA as the template. The HTBI set primed first-round TCR CDR3 RT-PCR. One entry per CDR3 protein, called by TCRdb with MiXCR from the multiplex PCR reads. The data show around 620,000 distinct CDR3 sequences, 15% to 20% seen once. The chain couples TRBV9 to TRBJ1-2; 7 bases fit TRBD1. This sequence originates from a woman aged 25 to 39 with Graves' hyperthyroidism. The sequencing input was blood. The CDR3 DNA reads TGTGCCAGCAGCGCCCAGGGGGATTATAACTATGGCTACACCTTC. It yields the protein CASSAQGDYNYGYTF.